Presented here are 16 T cell receptor beta chains from one specimen sequenced in a study of shared clonotypes between healthy human individuals. TCRdb's table, derived via immunoSEQ multiplex PCR, lists solely in-frame clones and lacks some. The sample has some 660,000 clones; 55% to 85% are singletons. The material sequenced was memory CD4+ T cells sorted from blood. Subset denoted: CD45RA-negative fraction. These receptors were collected from a woman in her 30s in good health.

The chain employs TRBV5-1 and TRBJ2-7; 8 bases fit TRBD1. Germline V gene data show CDR1 as SGHRS and CDR2 as YFSETQ. The CDR3 covers 15 residues. Trimming cost V 1 base and J 4 bases; bases outside gene matches: 7. CDR3 loop: CASSLMGTGPYEQYF. As DNA, the CDR3 is TGCGCCAGCAGCTTGATGGGGACAGGCCCATACGAGCAGTACTTC.

This clone was counted a single time. V is TRBV28 and J is TRBJ1-5; D is unresolved. This CDR3 region has 15 residues. V was cut by 3 bases and J by 0 bases, with 9 bases left in between. Germline V gives CDR1 MDHEN, CDR2 SYDVKM. CDR3 nucleotides: TGTGCCAGCAGTTTTACTGGGTATAGCAATCAGCCCCAGCATTTT. Translated: CASSFTGYSNQPQHF.

This clone showed up just a few times. This chain uses TRBV6-6 with TRBJ2-5; 10 bases are shared with TRBD2. CDR1 is MNHNY and CDR2 is SVGAGI in the germline V gene (reference sequence). There are 16 residues in the CDR3. With 5 bases clipped from V and 4 bases from J, the junction kept 10 bases outside the gene matches. The CDR3 DNA sequence: TGTGCCAGCAGTCCCGGACTAGCGGAGACCCCAGAGACCCAGTACTTC. It translates to CASSPGLAETPETQYF.

J is TRBJ2-7 and V is TRBV10-3; tentatively, D is TRBD1 or TRBD2 (5 bases each). Germline CDR1 and CDR2: ENHRY and SYGVKD. The CDR3 totals 17 residues. V lost 0 bases and J lost 0, with 15 bases in between. DNA of the CDR3: TGTGCCATCAGTGAGTCTGGGACCGTAAAACTCTCCTACGAGCAGTACTTC. Protein: CAISESGTVKLSYEQYF.

The chain links TRBV5-4 to TRBJ1-2; 12 bases agree with TRBD1. V trimming: 6 bases; J trimming: 4 bases; junction bases outside the gene matches: 10. Germline V gene sequence: CDR1 SGHNT, CDR2 YYREEE (reference sequence). The CDR3 covers 16 residues. CDR3 bases: TGTGCCAGCACCCCGGGGACAGGGGGCTTGAGCTATGGCTACACCTTC. Protein product: CASTPGTGGLSYGYTF.

The CDR3 here is CASSLLAGTNTGELFF. The CDR3 coding sequence is TGTGCCAGCAGCCTACTAGCGGGGACGAACACCGGGGAGCTGTTTTTT. The chain couples TRBV2 to TRBJ2-2; TRBD2 matches 10 bases. Trimming took 6 bases from V and 0 from J; bases not matched to a gene: 4. There are 16 residues in the CDR3. Per the germline V gene, CDR1 is SNHLY and CDR2 is FYNNEI.

This chain links TRBV2 with TRBJ1-1, with D perhaps matching TRBD1 (5 bases). The V gene's germline CDR1 is SNHLY and CDR2 FYNNEI. This CDR3 spans 14 amino acids. V gave up 6 bases and J gave up 1 base, with 12 bases separating them. CDR3 residues: CASRAGLTNTEAFF. In DNA, the CDR3 is TGTGCCAGCAGGGCGGGACTCACGAACACTGAAGCTTTCTTT.

The genes are TRBV9 and TRBJ2-3; 11 bases agree with TRBD2. V lost 2 bases to trimming and J lost 2 bases; unmatched junction nucleotides: 10. This CDR3 comprises 18 residues. The V gene's germline CDR1 is SGDLS and CDR2 YYNGEE. CDR3 nucleotide sequence: TGTGCCAGCAGCGTCCGTAGCGGGAGGGCCTCTAACACAGATACGCAGTATTTT. This sequence encodes CASSVRSGRASNTDTQYF.

V gene TRBV27 combines with J gene TRBJ2-1, with TRBD2 matching over 8 bases. The CDR3 is 14 residues long. V gave up 2 bases and J gave up 9 bases; unmatched junction bases: 6. Germline CDR1 and CDR2: MNHEY and SMNVEV (reference sequence). The CDR3 region is CASSLVAGRGEQFF. Here the CDR3 DNA reads TGTGCCAGCAGTTTAGTAGCGGGAAGAGGTGAGCAGTTCTTC.

The chain uses TRBV2 and TRBJ2-2, with a possible D match to TRBD2 (6 bases). V lost 8 bases, J lost 10 bases, and 23 bases lay in between. Germline V gene sequence: CDR1 SNHLY, CDR2 FYNNEI. This CDR3 comprises 15 residues. The CDR3 reads CASSLSLAYNMELFF. The DNA of the CDR3 is TGTGCCAGCTCCCTCTCCCTAGCGTATAATATGGAGCTGTTTTTT.

This chain connects TRBV2 to TRBJ1-3; D remains ambiguous. CDR3 length: 14 residues. In germline, CDR1 is SNHLY, CDR2 FYNNEI. The V gene lost 11 bases and the J gene lost 4 bases, with 18 bases spanning the gap. Written as DNA, the CDR3 is TGTGCCGGTACGCCCTGGGATGGAGGAAACACCATATATTTT. It specifies CAGTPWDGGNTIYF.

A word on this clone: One base away lies a much larger clone, so this may be a sequencing read error. Additional DNA sequences in this sample encode the identical CDR3. The rearrangement joins TRBV5-6 to TRBJ1-2, with D possibly matching TRBD1 (6 bases). CDR3 length: 13 amino acids. Germline assignment: CDR1 SGHDT and CDR2 YYEEEE. Trimming removed 4 bases from V and 2 bases from J, with 9 bases in between. CDR3 residues: CASSPGQNYGYTF. CDR3 coding DNA: TGTGCCAGCAGCCCGGGACAAAACTATGGCTACACCTTC.

This chain links TRBV19 with TRBJ2-6; D perhaps matches TRBD2 (6 bases). Germline CDR1 is LNHDA and CDR2 is SQIVND (reference sequence). The V end was cut by 0 bases, the J end by 2 bases, with 8 bases between. The CDR3 contains 16 residues. The CDR3 loop reads CASSIESGAGANVLTF. The CDR3 nucleotides are TGTGCCAGTAGTATAGAATCGGGGGCTGGGGCCAACGTCCTGACTTTC.

This clone was found once. The chain employs TRBV6-1 and TRBJ2-7, with D tentatively TRBD2 (5 bases). V was cut by 6 bases and J by 0 bases, with 15 bases left in between. The CDR3 runs 15 residues. The germline CDR1 and CDR2 sequences are MNHNS and SASEGT. CDR3 in DNA: TGTGCCAGCAGAAACACGCGGCGGGTCTCCTACGAGCAGTACTTC. This translates into CASRNTRRVSYEQYF.

This rearrangement joins TRBV5-1 to TRBJ2-1, with TRBD2 matching 12 bases. The V and J ends lost 0 bases and 7 bases, in that order; junction bases with no gene match: 5. The germline CDR1 and CDR2 sequences are SGHRS and YFSETQ. The CDR3 length is 16 residues. The CDR3 reads CASSLGLAGVANEQFF. CDR3 sequence (DNA): TGCGCCAGCAGCTTGGGACTAGCGGGAGTGGCGAATGAGCAGTTCTTC.

This chain links TRBV5-1 with TRBJ2-1; TRBD2 matches 10 bases. The CDR3 has 15 amino acids. CDR1 is SGHRS, CDR2 YFSETQ, per germline. The J segment lost 7 bases and the V segment lost 4 bases, leaving 8 bases of the junction unmatched. CDR3 loop: CASSPVAGGGNEQFF. In DNA, the CDR3 is TGCGCCAGCAGCCCAGTAGCGGGAGGTGGAAATGAGCAGTTCTTC.